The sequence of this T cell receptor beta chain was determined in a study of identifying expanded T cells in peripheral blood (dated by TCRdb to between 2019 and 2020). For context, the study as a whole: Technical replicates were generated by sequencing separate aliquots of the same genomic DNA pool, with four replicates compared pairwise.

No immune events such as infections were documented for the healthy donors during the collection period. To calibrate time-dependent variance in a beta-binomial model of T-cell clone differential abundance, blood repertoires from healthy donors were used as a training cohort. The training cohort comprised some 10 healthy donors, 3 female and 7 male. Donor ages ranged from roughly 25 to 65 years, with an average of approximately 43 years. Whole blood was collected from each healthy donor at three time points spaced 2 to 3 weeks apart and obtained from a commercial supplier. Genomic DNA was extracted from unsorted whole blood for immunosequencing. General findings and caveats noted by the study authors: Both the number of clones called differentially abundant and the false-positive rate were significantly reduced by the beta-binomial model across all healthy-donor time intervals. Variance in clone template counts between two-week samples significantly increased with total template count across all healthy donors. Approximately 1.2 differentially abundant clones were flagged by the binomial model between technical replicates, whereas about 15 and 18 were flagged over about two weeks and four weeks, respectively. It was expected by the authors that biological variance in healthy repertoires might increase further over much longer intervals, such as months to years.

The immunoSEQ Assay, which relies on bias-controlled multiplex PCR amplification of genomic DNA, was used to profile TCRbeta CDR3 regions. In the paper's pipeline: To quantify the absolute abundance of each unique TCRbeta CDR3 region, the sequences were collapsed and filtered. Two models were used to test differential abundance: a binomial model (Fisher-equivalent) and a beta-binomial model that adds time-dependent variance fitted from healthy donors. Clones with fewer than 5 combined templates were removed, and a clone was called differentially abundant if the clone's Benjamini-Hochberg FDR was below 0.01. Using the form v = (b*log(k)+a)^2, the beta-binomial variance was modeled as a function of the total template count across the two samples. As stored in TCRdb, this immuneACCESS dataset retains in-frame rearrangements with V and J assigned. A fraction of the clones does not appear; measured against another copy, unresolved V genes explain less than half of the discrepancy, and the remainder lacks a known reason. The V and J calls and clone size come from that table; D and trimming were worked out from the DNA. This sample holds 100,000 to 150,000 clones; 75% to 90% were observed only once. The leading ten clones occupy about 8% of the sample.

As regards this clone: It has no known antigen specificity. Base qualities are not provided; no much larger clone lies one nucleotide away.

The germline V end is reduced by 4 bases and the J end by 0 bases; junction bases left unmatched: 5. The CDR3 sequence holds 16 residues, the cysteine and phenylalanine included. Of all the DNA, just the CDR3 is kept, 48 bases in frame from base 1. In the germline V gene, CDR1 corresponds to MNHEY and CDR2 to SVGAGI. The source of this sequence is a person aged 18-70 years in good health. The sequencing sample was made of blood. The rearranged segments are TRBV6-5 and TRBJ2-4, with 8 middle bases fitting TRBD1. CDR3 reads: CASSSTGGLAKNIQYF. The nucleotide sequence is TGTGCCAGCAGTTCCACAGGGGGATTAGCCAAAAACATTCAGTACTTC.